This is a list of T cell receptor beta chains from one sample in a study of cytomegalovirus exposure and HLA in healthy donors. Profiling relied on immunoSEQ multiplex PCR, and the TCRdb table lists in-frame clones only, not all of them. Of about 110,000 clones listed, about 80% are singletons. Sample: PBMCs. These receptors were collected from a female donor in good health and CMV-seropositive. CDR3s include the opening cysteine and the closing phenylalanine or tryptophan. Fields, in order: J gene, V gene, clone size, D gene, CDR3 protein, CDR3 DNA. The D gene is left open where the match is weak. Size is stated for part of the rows, as once, few or many counts, or as a class when the clone is expanded.

j_call: TRBJ2-1
v_call: TRBV29-1
clone_size: -
d_call: TRBD2
cdr3_aa: CSVDGLAGYPLSYNEQFF
cdr3_nt: TGCAGCGTTGATGGACTAGCGGGATACCCTCTCTCCTACAATGAGCAGTTCTTC

j_call: TRBJ2-1
v_call: TRBV7-2
clone_size: -
d_call: -
cdr3_aa: CASSLVYYPKNEQFF
cdr3_nt: TGTGCCAGCAGCTTAGTTTACTATCCTAAGAATGAGCAGTTCTTC

j_call: TRBJ2-3
v_call: TRBV6-6
clone_size: -
d_call: TRBD1
cdr3_aa: CASSLDRADTQYF
cdr3_nt: TGTGCCAGCAGTTTGGACAGGGCGGATACGCAGTATTTT

j_call: TRBJ2-3
v_call: TRBV7-2
clone_size: -
d_call: TRBD2
cdr3_aa: CASSRTGGTSNTQYF
cdr3_nt: TGTGCCAGCAGCCGAACCGGGGGGACTTCAAATACGCAGTATTTT

j_call: TRBJ2-3
v_call: TRBV2
clone_size: -
d_call: TRBD2
cdr3_aa: CASSPTSGSTDTQYF
cdr3_nt: TGTGCCAGCAGCCCGACTAGCGGTAGCACAGATACGCAGTATTTT

j_call: TRBJ2-7
v_call: TRBV5-1
clone_size: few
d_call: TRBD2
cdr3_aa: CASSFGTSGNTYEQYF
cdr3_nt: TGCGCCAGCAGCTTTGGGACTAGCGGGAACACCTACGAGCAGTACTTC

j_call: TRBJ2-1
v_call: TRBV19
clone_size: -
d_call: -
cdr3_aa: CASSYLDSTSYNEQFF
cdr3_nt: TGTGCCAGTAGTTACCTAGACAGTACCTCCTACAATGAGCAGTTCTTC

j_call: TRBJ2-3
v_call: TRBV18
clone_size: -
d_call: TRBD2
cdr3_aa: CASSSGLAASTDTQYF
cdr3_nt: TGTGCCAGCTCCTCGGGACTAGCAGCTAGCACAGATACGCAGTATTTT

j_call: TRBJ1-1
v_call: TRBV14
clone_size: -
d_call: -
cdr3_aa: CASSFNGGHTEAFF
cdr3_nt: TGTGCCAGCAGCTTCAATGGGGGCCACACTGAAGCTTTCTTT

j_call: TRBJ1-1
v_call: TRBV6-1
clone_size: -
d_call: TRBD1
cdr3_aa: CASADRGLTEAFF
cdr3_nt: TGTGCCAGCGCGGACAGGGGGCTGACTGAAGCTTTCTTT

j_call: TRBJ2-2
v_call: TRBV30
clone_size: -
d_call: -
cdr3_aa: CAWKELGGELFF
cdr3_nt: TGTGCCTGGAAGGAGTTGGGCGGGGAGCTGTTTTTT

j_call: TRBJ1-1
v_call: TRBV4-2
clone_size: -
d_call: -
cdr3_aa: CASSQVFSAGVEAFF
cdr3_nt: TGTGCCAGCAGCCAAGTGTTTTCGGCCGGGGTGGAAGCTTTCTTT

j_call: TRBJ2-7
v_call: TRBV9
clone_size: once
d_call: TRBD2
cdr3_aa: CASSPTSGGVSYEQYF
cdr3_nt: TGTGCCAGCAGCCCGACTAGCGGGGGGGTAAGCTACGAGCAGTACTTC

j_call: TRBJ2-2
v_call: TRBV6-1
clone_size: once
d_call: TRBD1
cdr3_aa: CASSRRDSRTGELFF
cdr3_nt: TGTGCCAGCAGTCGCCGGGACAGTCGAACCGGGGAGCTGTTTTTT

j_call: TRBJ1-2
v_call: TRBV27
clone_size: -
d_call: -
cdr3_aa: CASSFIPLRGGDYTF
cdr3_nt: TGTGCCAGCAGTTTTATTCCCCTACGCGGGGGGGACTACACCTTC

j_call: TRBJ2-7
v_call: TRBV6-1
clone_size: -
d_call: -
cdr3_aa: CASTPTAAGPYEQYF
cdr3_nt: TGTGCCAGCACTCCGACAGCCGCGGGACCCTACGAGCAGTACTTC

j_call: TRBJ1-1
v_call: TRBV9
clone_size: -
d_call: -
cdr3_aa: CASSVGKGQFRNTEAFF
cdr3_nt: TGTGCCAGCAGCGTAGGGAAGGGGCAATTTAGGAACACTGAAGCTTTCTTT

j_call: TRBJ1-1
v_call: TRBV18
clone_size: -
d_call: TRBD1
cdr3_aa: CASSPRLGQGYTEAFF
cdr3_nt: TGTGCCAGCTCACCACGGCTTGGACAGGGTTACACTGAAGCTTTCTTT

j_call: TRBJ1-4
v_call: TRBV2
clone_size: -
d_call: -
cdr3_aa: CASSDVAPPAWEKLFF
cdr3_nt: TGTGCCAGCAGTGATGTTGCTCCGCCAGCGTGGGAAAAACTGTTTTTT

j_call: TRBJ2-7
v_call: TRBV4-2
clone_size: -
d_call: TRBD2
cdr3_aa: CASSQSGLAGNYEQYF
cdr3_nt: TGTGCCAGCAGCCAATCCGGACTAGCGGGCAACTACGAGCAGTACTTC

j_call: TRBJ2-2
v_call: TRBV6-5
clone_size: -
d_call: TRBD2
cdr3_aa: CASSYPGLAGGELFF
cdr3_nt: TGTGCCAGCAGTTACCCGGGACTAGCGGGCGGGGAGCTGTTTTTT

j_call: TRBJ1-4
v_call: TRBV5-5
clone_size: -
d_call: TRBD1
cdr3_aa: CASSRQTGGWEKLFF
cdr3_nt: TGTGCCAGCAGCCGCCAGACAGGGGGCTGGGAAAAACTGTTTTTT

j_call: TRBJ2-7
v_call: TRBV7-8
clone_size: few
d_call: -
cdr3_aa: CASSHRGETYEQYF
cdr3_nt: TGTGCCAGCAGTCATCGTGGTGAGACCTACGAGCAGTACTTC

j_call: TRBJ1-6
v_call: TRBV19
clone_size: -
d_call: -
cdr3_aa: CASSIGTRQGNSPLHF
cdr3_nt: TGTGCCAGTAGTATAGGAACCCGGCAGGGCAATTCACCCCTCCACTTT

j_call: TRBJ2-7
v_call: TRBV27
clone_size: -
d_call: TRBD1
cdr3_aa: CASSASNRGRYEQYF
cdr3_nt: TGTGCCAGCAGTGCAAGTAACAGGGGCAGATACGAGCAGTACTTC

j_call: TRBJ2-7
v_call: TRBV5-1
clone_size: -
d_call: TRBD1
cdr3_aa: CASSLVSGTGAYEQYF
cdr3_nt: TGCGCCAGCAGCTTGGTTTCCGGGACAGGGGCCTACGAGCAGTACTTC

j_call: TRBJ2-7
v_call: TRBV6-1
clone_size: -
d_call: -
cdr3_aa: CASRDLLPAGEQYF
cdr3_nt: TGTGCCAGCAGGGACCTTTTGCCCGCAGGGGAGCAGTACTTC

j_call: TRBJ1-5
v_call: TRBV9
clone_size: -
d_call: -
cdr3_aa: CASSDAGSPNQPQHF
cdr3_nt: TGTGCCAGCAGCGACGCCGGGTCCCCCAATCAGCCCCAGCATTTT

j_call: TRBJ1-1
v_call: TRBV28
clone_size: -
d_call: -
cdr3_aa: CASSLGLTQAFF
cdr3_nt: TGTGCCAGCAGTTTAGGGCTTACACAAGCTTTCTTT

j_call: TRBJ1-3
v_call: TRBV9
clone_size: -
d_call: TRBD1
cdr3_aa: CASSARQGVAGNTIYF
cdr3_nt: TGTGCCAGCAGCGCTCGACAGGGGGTGGCTGGAAACACCATATATTTT

j_call: TRBJ2-1
v_call: TRBV18
clone_size: -
d_call: -
cdr3_aa: CASSPPRNEQFF
cdr3_nt: TGTGCCAGCTCACCACCGCGGAATGAGCAGTTCTTC

j_call: TRBJ2-1
v_call: TRBV7-9
clone_size: -
d_call: TRBD2
cdr3_aa: CASSLRTSGIREQFF
cdr3_nt: TGTGCCAGCAGCTTACGAACTAGCGGGATAAGAGAGCAGTTCTTC

j_call: TRBJ1-5
v_call: TRBV5-8
clone_size: -
d_call: -
cdr3_aa: CASSRSGGTRDQPQHF
cdr3_nt: TGTGCCAGCAGCCGATCGGGGGGAACGAGGGATCAGCCCCAGCATTTT

j_call: TRBJ2-7
v_call: TRBV5-1
clone_size: few
d_call: -
cdr3_aa: CASSLSSKRGEQYF
cdr3_nt: TGCGCCAGCAGCTTGTCGTCTAAAAGGGGGGAGCAGTACTTC

j_call: TRBJ2-7
v_call: TRBV19
clone_size: -
d_call: TRBD1
cdr3_aa: CASSRTGNEQYF
cdr3_nt: TGTGCCAGTAGTAGGACAGGGAACGAGCAGTACTTC

j_call: TRBJ1-4
v_call: TRBV6-5
clone_size: few
d_call: -
cdr3_aa: CASSFAPSGEKLFF
cdr3_nt: TGTGCCAGCAGTTTCGCCCCCTCAGGGGAAAAACTGTTTTTT

j_call: TRBJ1-1
v_call: TRBV9
clone_size: -
d_call: TRBD1
cdr3_aa: CASSARQGRNTEAFF
cdr3_nt: TGTGCCAGCAGCGCTCGACAGGGCCGGAACACTGAAGCTTTCTTT

j_call: TRBJ1-1
v_call: TRBV7-2
clone_size: -
d_call: -
cdr3_aa: CASTFPPRNTEAFF
cdr3_nt: TGTGCCAGCACCTTCCCCCCTCGGAACACTGAAGCTTTCTTT

j_call: TRBJ1-2
v_call: TRBV7-8
clone_size: -
d_call: TRBD1
cdr3_aa: CASSLERGRDDYGYTF
cdr3_nt: TGTGCCAGCAGCTTAGAGAGGGGGCGAGATGACTATGGCTACACCTTC

j_call: TRBJ2-5
v_call: TRBV7-2
clone_size: -
d_call: TRBD2
cdr3_aa: CASSVPLAGGYETQYF
cdr3_nt: TGTGCCAGCAGCGTCCCACTAGCGGGGGGTTATGAGACCCAGTACTTC

j_call: TRBJ2-1
v_call: TRBV11-3
clone_size: -
d_call: TRBD2
cdr3_aa: CASSTGLAGDSYNEQFF
cdr3_nt: TGTGCCAGCAGCACCGGACTAGCGGGGGACTCCTACAATGAGCAGTTCTTC

j_call: TRBJ1-1
v_call: TRBV14
clone_size: -
d_call: -
cdr3_aa: CASSQRGNTEAFF
cdr3_nt: TGTGCCAGCAGCCAAAGGGGGAACACTGAAGCTTTCTTT

j_call: TRBJ2-7
v_call: TRBV7-2
clone_size: -
d_call: TRBD1
cdr3_aa: CASSLRTGGSEQYF
cdr3_nt: TGTGCCAGCAGCTTGAGGACAGGGGGATCCGAGCAGTACTTC

j_call: TRBJ2-7
v_call: TRBV30
clone_size: once
d_call: TRBD1
cdr3_aa: CAWIQGAPYEQYF
cdr3_nt: TGTGCCTGGATACAGGGGGCTCCCTACGAGCAGTACTTC

j_call: TRBJ2-2
v_call: TRBV7-6
clone_size: -
d_call: TRBD1
cdr3_aa: CASRAGGGGELFF
cdr3_nt: TGTGCCAGCAGGGCAGGGGGCGGCGGGGAGCTGTTTTTT

j_call: TRBJ1-2
v_call: TRBV27
clone_size: -
d_call: TRBD1
cdr3_aa: CASSTGGPPNYGYTF
cdr3_nt: TGTGCCAGCAGCACAGGGGGCCCCCCTAACTATGGCTACACCTTC

j_call: TRBJ2-5
v_call: TRBV15
clone_size: few
d_call: -
cdr3_aa: CATSRDQGSEETQYF
cdr3_nt: TGTGCCACCAGCAGAGATCAGGGGAGCGAAGAGACCCAGTACTTC

j_call: TRBJ1-3
v_call: TRBV10-1
clone_size: -
d_call: TRBD1
cdr3_aa: CASRVDRGESGNTIYF
cdr3_nt: TGCGCCAGCAGAGTTGACAGGGGCGAGTCTGGAAACACCATATATTTT

j_call: TRBJ1-1
v_call: TRBV6-6
clone_size: -
d_call: -
cdr3_aa: CASSYGASGDAEAFF
cdr3_nt: TGTGCCAGCAGTTACGGGGCTTCGGGGGATGCTGAAGCTTTCTTT

j_call: TRBJ1-3
v_call: TRBV4-1
clone_size: few
d_call: TRBD1
cdr3_aa: CASCRTGVSGNTIYF
cdr3_nt: TGCGCCAGCTGCAGAACAGGGGTCTCTGGAAACACCATATATTTT

j_call: TRBJ1-2
v_call: TRBV9
clone_size: -
d_call: -
cdr3_aa: CASSVASRGRNDNYGYTF
cdr3_nt: TGTGCCAGCAGCGTAGCTTCAAGGGGCAGGAATGATAACTATGGCTACACCTTC

j_call: TRBJ2-4
v_call: TRBV10-3
clone_size: -
d_call: -
cdr3_aa: CAISESGAGDIQYF
cdr3_nt: TGTGCCATCAGTGAGTCGGGTGCAGGGGACATTCAGTACTTC

j_call: TRBJ2-2
v_call: TRBV18
clone_size: -
d_call: -
cdr3_aa: CASSPPAGAGGELFF
cdr3_nt: TGTGCCAGCTCACCACCGGCGGGCGCGGGCGGGGAGCTGTTTTTT

j_call: TRBJ2-7
v_call: TRBV11-3
clone_size: few
d_call: TRBD1
cdr3_aa: CASSLAGTGPYEQYF
cdr3_nt: TGTGCCAGCAGCCTCGCCGGGACAGGGCCCTACGAGCAGTACTTC

j_call: TRBJ2-2
v_call: TRBV5-1
clone_size: -
d_call: TRBD1
cdr3_aa: CASRRGQGHTGELFF
cdr3_nt: TGCGCCAGCAGACGGGGACAGGGTCACACCGGGGAGCTGTTTTTT

j_call: TRBJ2-1
v_call: TRBV4-1
clone_size: few
d_call: -
cdr3_aa: CASSQGGRENNEQFF
cdr3_nt: TGCGCCAGCAGCCAAGGGGGGCGGGAGAACAATGAGCAGTTCTTC

j_call: TRBJ2-3
v_call: TRBV9
clone_size: -
d_call: TRBD1
cdr3_aa: CASRPGTLDRPSDTQYF
cdr3_nt: TGTGCCAGCAGACCCGGAACCTTGGACAGGCCTTCAGATACGCAGTATTTT

j_call: TRBJ2-5
v_call: TRBV5-6
clone_size: -
d_call: TRBD2
cdr3_aa: CASSPLAVPWAQYF
cdr3_nt: TGTGCCAGCAGCCCCCTAGCGGTCCCTTGGGCCCAGTACTTC

j_call: TRBJ1-5
v_call: TRBV29-1
clone_size: once
d_call: -
cdr3_aa: CSVASTENQPQHF
cdr3_nt: TGCAGCGTTGCATCGACAGAGAATCAGCCCCAGCATTTT

j_call: TRBJ2-1
v_call: TRBV6-1
clone_size: -
d_call: -
cdr3_aa: CASRGRLAYNEQFF
cdr3_nt: TGTGCCAGCAGGGGGCGGCTAGCGTACAATGAGCAGTTCTTC